Listed below are T cell receptor beta chains from one sample, sequenced in a study of blood T cell repertoires in COVID-19. Generated by immunoSEQ multiplex PCR, the TCRdb table keeps only in-frame clones and is missing some. The table records about 150,000 clones, approximately 86% of them present only once. Sequenced material: peripheral blood. Receptors originate from a man in his 70s with acute or convalescent COVID-19. CDR3s include the opening cysteine and the closing phenylalanine or tryptophan. Each record gives: D gene, V gene, J gene, clone size, CDR3 DNA, CDR3 protein. The D gene is left open where the match is weak. Not all rows give a size; the values are once, few, many and, for expanded clones, a class.

NA	TRBV7-2	TRBJ1-6	NA	TGTGCCAGCAGCTTAGGTTGGGAGTGGAATTCACCCCTCCACTTT	CASSLGWEWNSPLHF
NA	TRBV7-9	TRBJ1-4	NA	TGTGCCAGCAGCATACAGGGAACTAATGAAAAACTGTTTTTT	CASSIQGTNEKLFF
TRBD1	TRBV3-1/TRBV3-2	TRBJ1-2	NA	TGTGCCAGCAGCCAACCGGACAGGGTGGGGGGCTACACCTTC	CASSQPDRVGGYTF
NA	TRBV6-5	TRBJ1-3	NA	TGTGCCAGCAGGGGGGACAGAAACACCATATATTTT	CASRGDRNTIYF
NA	TRBV5-5	TRBJ2-5	NA	TGTGCCAGCAGCTTGGGAACTAGCAGACAAGAGACCCAGTACTTC	CASSLGTSRQETQYF
TRBD2	TRBV7-7	TRBJ2-7	NA	TGTGCTAGCAGCCCTGGAGCAGGCGGGAGCAGCTACGAGCAGTACTTC	CASSPGAGGSSYEQYF
TRBD1	TRBV5-1	TRBJ2-3	NA	TGCGCCAGCAGCTTGGTGGGCCAGGGGGGCACAGATACGCAGTATTTT	CASSLVGQGGTDTQYF
TRBD2	TRBV6-5	TRBJ2-3	NA	TGTGCCAGCAGTTCCTTAGCGGGGATCACAGATACGCAGTATTTT	CASSSLAGITDTQYF
TRBD2	TRBV5-1	TRBJ2-5	once	TGCGCCAGCAGCCCCCCTAGCGGGGGACAAGAGACCCAGTACTTC	CASSPPSGGQETQYF
TRBD2	TRBV28	TRBJ2-3	NA	TGTGCCAGCAGTTTACTAGGGACTAGGGGCACAGATACGCAGTATTTT	CASSLLGTRGTDTQYF
NA	TRBV5-1	TRBJ2-5	NA	TGCGCCAGCAGCTTGGGAGGGGGAGAGGTACAAGAGACCCAGTACTTC	CASSLGGGEVQETQYF
TRBD1	TRBV5-1	TRBJ2-7	NA	TGCGCCAGCAGCCTCCGGACAGGGGACCACCTGGCCTACGAGCAGTACTTC	CASSLRTGDHLAYEQYF
NA	TRBV5-4	TRBJ2-1	NA	TGTGCCAGCAGCCCCCCCCCGACAGGCTACAATGAGCAGTTCTTC	CASSPPPTGYNEQFF
NA	TRBV28	TRBJ1-2	NA	TGTGCCAGCAGTGATCTACAGGGCTACACCTTC	CASSDLQGYTF
TRBD1	TRBV19	TRBJ2-3	few	TGTGCCAGTAGTATAGACGCCGGACAGGGATCAGATACGCAGTATTTT	CASSIDAGQGSDTQYF
NA	TRBV19	TRBJ2-3	NA	TGTGCCAGTAGTATTTTCAGGTCACAGGATACGCAGTATTTT	CASSIFRSQDTQYF
NA	TRBV9	TRBJ2-5	NA	TGTGCCAGCAGCGTAGCGGCAGGGGTCCAAGAGACCCAGTACTTC	CASSVAAGVQETQYF